These 11 T cell receptor beta chains were all obtained from the same sample, sequenced in a study of identical twins. Each CDR3 protein is one row after TCRdb ran MiXCR on the 5' RACE reads. The table includes around 1.7 million distinct CDR3 sequences, around 29% detected once. The sequenced sample was cord blood. The receptors originated from a newborn girl in good health.

The chain employs TRBV28 and TRBJ2-5; D call uncertain. TRBJ2-7 matches the DNA end more closely, so the J call is doubtful. CDR1 MDHEN and CDR2 SYDVKM come from the germline V gene. The CDR3 covers 12 residues. Here the CDR3 DNA reads TGTGCCAGCAGTACCCTCCCCTACGAGCAGTACTTC. It yields the protein CASSTLPYEQYF.

This clonotype was observed at least ten times. One end of the junction is discordant with germline, which a read error may explain. The J gene is TRBJ2-3, the V gene TRBV27; 8 positions agree with TRBD2. This CDR3 comprises 14 residues. Germline values: CDR1 MNHEY, CDR2 SMNVEV (reference sequence). In DNA, the CDR3 is TGCGCCAGCAGCTTGGCCTCTAGCGGGGATACGCAGTATTTT. It encodes CASSLASSGDTQYF.

Only a few counts were recorded for this clonotype. The chain combines TRBV27 with TRBJ2-3; 15 bases align to TRBD2. Trimming at V came to 3 bases and at J to 4 bases, leaving 5 bases not matched to a gene. In germline, CDR1 is MNHEY, CDR2 SMNVEV (reference sequence). The CDR3 loop spans 17 amino acids. CDR3 sequence: CASSLWTSGGGPDTQYF. The CDR3 nucleotides read TGTGCCAGCAGTTTGTGGACTAGCGGGGGGGGCCCAGATACGCAGTATTTT.

The V gene is TRBV28, the J gene TRBJ2-5; D is ambiguous. CDR3 length: 12 amino acids. The germline V gene encodes CDR1 MDHEN and CDR2 SYDVKM. Trimming took off 4 bases at V and 6 bases at J, with 9 bases between the two ends. Here the CDR3 reads CASSYLEKTQYF. CDR3 nucleotide sequence: TGTGCCAGCAGTTATCTAGAAAAGACCCAGTACTTC.

The V call is TRBV20-1, the J call TRBJ1-1; D may be TRBD1 (6 bases). Germline V gene lookup returns CDR1 DFQATT and CDR2 SNEGSKA (reference sequence). V lost 6 bases and J 0 bases, leaving 11 bases between the germline ends. The CDR3 contains 13 residues. The chain's CDR3 is CSAPGTLNTEAFF. CDR3 in DNA: TGCAGTGCCCCCGGGACACTGAACACTGAAGCTTTCTTT.

This chain links TRBV20-1 with TRBJ1-2; TRBD1 matches 7 bases. V was pared by 6 bases and J by 5 bases, with 9 bases of the junction left unmatched. CDR1 is DFQATT and CDR2 is SNEGSKA in the germline V gene (reference sequence). The CDR3 has 13 residues. DNA for the CDR3: TGCAGTGCGAACGACAGGGCGGCGTATGGCTACACCTTC. This codes for CSANDRAAYGYTF.

This clonotype was found a few times. The V call is TRBV2, the J call TRBJ1-4, with TRBD1 as a possible D gene (5 bases). V was cut by 6 bases and J by 5 bases, with 13 bases left in between. In germline, CDR1 is SNHLY, CDR2 FYNNEI. CDR3 length equals 14 residues. The CDR3 DNA sequence: TGTGCCAGCAGGACCCGGGACGTAAATGAAAAACTGTTTTTT. This translates into CASRTRDVNEKLFF.

The sample holds a few counts of this clonotype. The chain is built from TRBV5-6 and TRBJ1-1, with D possibly TRBD1 on 5 matching bases. CDR1 and CDR2 from the germline V gene are SGHDT and YYEEEE. Between the trimmed V and J ends, which lost 4 bases and 0 bases, there was a span of 10 bases. This CDR3 contains 14 residues. CDR3 coding DNA: TGTGCCAGCAGCGGGGACCCTGTGAACACTGAAGCTTTCTTT. Translation gives CASSGDPVNTEAFF.

The chain links TRBV7-2 to TRBJ2-1; D unresolved. The end of the DNA aligns better with TRBJ2-7, so the J call may be wrong. The length of the CDR3 is 12 residues. Looked up from germline, CDR1 is SGHTA and CDR2 is FQGNSA. This CDR3 reads CASSFMGNEQYF. CDR3 sequence (DNA): TGTGCCAGCAGCTTTATGGGGAATGAGCAGTACTTC.

This clonotype was detected only a few times. The gene calls are TRBV6-6 and TRBJ1-1, with a weak D call TRBD1 (5 bases). V was clipped by 4 bases and J by 7 bases, with 10 bases between them. The CDR3 spans 12 residues. Germline V lookup: CDR1 MNHNY, CDR2 SVGAGI (reference sequence). DNA for the CDR3: TGTGCCAGCAGTTGGGGGTCAGGTGAAGCTTTCTTT. Translated, it gives CASSWGSGEAFF.

The gene calls are TRBV20-1 and TRBJ1-4, with TRBD1 matching 8 bases. V was pared by 0 bases and J by 7 bases, with 7 bases of the junction left unmatched. From germline, CDR1 is DFQATT and CDR2 SNEGSKA (reference sequence). CDR3 length: 15 amino acids. CDR3 nucleotides: TGCAGTGCTAGAGATCCCGGCAGGGGGCGTGAAAAACTGTTTTTT. It codes for CSARDPGRGREKLFF.